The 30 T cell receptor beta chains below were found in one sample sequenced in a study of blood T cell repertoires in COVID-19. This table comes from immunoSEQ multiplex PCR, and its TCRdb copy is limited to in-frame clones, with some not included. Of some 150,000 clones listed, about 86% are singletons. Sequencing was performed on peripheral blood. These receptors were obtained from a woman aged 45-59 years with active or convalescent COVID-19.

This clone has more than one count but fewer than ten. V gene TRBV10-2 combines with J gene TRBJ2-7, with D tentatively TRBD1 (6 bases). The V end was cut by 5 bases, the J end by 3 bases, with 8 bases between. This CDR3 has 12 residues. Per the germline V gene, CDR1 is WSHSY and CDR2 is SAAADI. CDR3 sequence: CASSYRDYEQYF. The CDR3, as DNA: TGCGCCAGCAGTTACAGGGACTACGAGCAGTACTTC.

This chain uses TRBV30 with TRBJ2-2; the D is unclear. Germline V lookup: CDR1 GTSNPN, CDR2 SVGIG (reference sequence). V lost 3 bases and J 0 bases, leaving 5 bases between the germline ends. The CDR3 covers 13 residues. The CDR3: CAWSAANTGELFF. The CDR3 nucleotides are TGTGCCTGGAGCGCAGCGAACACCGGGGAGCTGTTTTTT. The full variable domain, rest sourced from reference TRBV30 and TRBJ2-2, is SQTIHQWPATLVQPVGSPLSLECTVEGTSNPNLYWYRQAAGRGLQLLFYSVGIGQISSEVPQNLSASRPQDRQFILSSKKLLLSDSGFYLCAWSAANTGELFFGEGSRLTVL.

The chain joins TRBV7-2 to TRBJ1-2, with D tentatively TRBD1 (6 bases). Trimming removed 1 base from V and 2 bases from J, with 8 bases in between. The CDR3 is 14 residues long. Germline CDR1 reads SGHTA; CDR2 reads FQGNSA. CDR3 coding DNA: TGTGCCAGCAGCTTAGGGACAGCAAACTATGGCTACACCTTC. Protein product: CASSLGTANYGYTF.

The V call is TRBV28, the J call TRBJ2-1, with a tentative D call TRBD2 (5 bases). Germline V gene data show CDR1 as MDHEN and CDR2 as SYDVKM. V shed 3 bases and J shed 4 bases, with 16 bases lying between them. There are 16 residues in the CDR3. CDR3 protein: CASSLSSTTGYNEQFF. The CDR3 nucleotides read TGTGCCAGCAGTTTGTCCTCCACGACGGGGTACAATGAGCAGTTCTTC.

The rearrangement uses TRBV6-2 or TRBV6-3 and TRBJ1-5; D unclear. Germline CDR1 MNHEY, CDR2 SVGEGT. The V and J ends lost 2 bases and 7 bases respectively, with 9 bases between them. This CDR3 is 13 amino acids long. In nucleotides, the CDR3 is TGTGCCAGCAGTTACCATCGGGAGCAGCCCCAGCATTTT. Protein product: CASSYHREQPQHF.

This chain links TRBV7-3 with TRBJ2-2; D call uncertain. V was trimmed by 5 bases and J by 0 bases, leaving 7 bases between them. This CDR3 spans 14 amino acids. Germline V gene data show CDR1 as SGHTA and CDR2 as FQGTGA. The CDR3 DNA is TGTGCCAGCAGCCCACAACCGAACACCGGGGAGCTGTTTTTT. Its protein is CASSPQPNTGELFF.

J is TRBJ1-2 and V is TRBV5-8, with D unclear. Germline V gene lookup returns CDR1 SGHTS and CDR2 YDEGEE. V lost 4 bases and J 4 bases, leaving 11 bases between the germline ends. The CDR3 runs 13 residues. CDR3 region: CASSRPAIYGYTF. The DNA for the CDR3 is TGTGCCAGCAGCCGTCCAGCGATCTATGGCTACACCTTC. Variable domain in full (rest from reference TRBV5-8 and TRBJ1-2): EAGVTQSPTHLIKTRGQQATLRCSPISGHTSVYWYQQALGLGLQFLLWYDEGEERNRGNFPPRFSGRQFPNYSSELNVNALELEDSALYLCASSRPAIYGYTFGSGTRLTVV.

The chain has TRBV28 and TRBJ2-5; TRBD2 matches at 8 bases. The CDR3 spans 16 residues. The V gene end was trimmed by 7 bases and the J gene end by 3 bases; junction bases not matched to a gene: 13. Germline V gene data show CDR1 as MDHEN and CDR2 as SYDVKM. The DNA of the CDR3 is TGTGCCAGCAATCGCCCGAGGGGTAGCGGGAAAGAGACCCAGTACTTC. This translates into CASNRPRGSGKETQYF.

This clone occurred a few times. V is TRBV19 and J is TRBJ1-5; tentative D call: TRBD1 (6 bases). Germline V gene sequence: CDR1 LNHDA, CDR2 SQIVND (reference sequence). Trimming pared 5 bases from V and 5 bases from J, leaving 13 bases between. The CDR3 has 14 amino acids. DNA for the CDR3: TGTGCCAGTAGTCCCACAGGGTTCGATCAGCCCCAGCATTTT. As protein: CASSPTGFDQPQHF.

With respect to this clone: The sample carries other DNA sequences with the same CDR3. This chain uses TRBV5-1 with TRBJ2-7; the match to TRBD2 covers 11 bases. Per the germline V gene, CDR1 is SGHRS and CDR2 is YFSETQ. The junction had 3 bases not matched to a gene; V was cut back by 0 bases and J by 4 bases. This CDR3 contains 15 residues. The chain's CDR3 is CASSLGTSGSYEQYF. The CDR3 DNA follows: TGCGCCAGCAGCTTGGGAACTAGCGGGAGTTACGAGCAGTACTTC.

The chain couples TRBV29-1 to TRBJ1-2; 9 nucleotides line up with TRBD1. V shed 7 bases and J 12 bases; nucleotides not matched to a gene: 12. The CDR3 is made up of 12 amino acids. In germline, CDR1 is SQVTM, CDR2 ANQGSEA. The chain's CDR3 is CSAPSRQGGDTF. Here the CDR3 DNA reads TGCAGCGCGCCCTCCCGACAGGGGGGGGACACCTTC.

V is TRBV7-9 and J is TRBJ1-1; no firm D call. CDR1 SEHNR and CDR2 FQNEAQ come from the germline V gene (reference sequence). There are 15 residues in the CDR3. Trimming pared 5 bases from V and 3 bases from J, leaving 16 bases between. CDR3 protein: CASSPLSLRDTEAFF. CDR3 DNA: TGTGCCAGCAGCCCTCTTTCTCTTCGGGACACTGAAGCTTTCTTT.

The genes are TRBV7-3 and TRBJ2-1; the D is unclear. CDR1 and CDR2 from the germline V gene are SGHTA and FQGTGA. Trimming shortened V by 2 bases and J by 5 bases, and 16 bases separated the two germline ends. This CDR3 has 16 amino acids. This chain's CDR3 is CASSLGVYPTNNEQFF. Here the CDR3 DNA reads TGTGCCAGCAGCTTAGGCGTCTACCCGACAAACAATGAGCAGTTCTTC.

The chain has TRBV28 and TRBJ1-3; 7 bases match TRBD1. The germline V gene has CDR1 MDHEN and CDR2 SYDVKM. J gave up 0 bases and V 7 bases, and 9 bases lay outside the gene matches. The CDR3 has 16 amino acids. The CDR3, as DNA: TGTGCCAGCAAAAAAGGGAGACAGGGCTCTGGAAACACCATATATTTT. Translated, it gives CASKKGRQGSGNTIYF.

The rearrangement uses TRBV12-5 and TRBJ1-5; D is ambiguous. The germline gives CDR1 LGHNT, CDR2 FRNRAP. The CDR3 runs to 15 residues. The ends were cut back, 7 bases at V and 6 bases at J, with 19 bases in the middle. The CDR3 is CASAPSGNWGQPQHF. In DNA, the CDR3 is TGTGCTAGTGCCCCTTCGGGAAATTGGGGTCAGCCCCAGCATTTT.

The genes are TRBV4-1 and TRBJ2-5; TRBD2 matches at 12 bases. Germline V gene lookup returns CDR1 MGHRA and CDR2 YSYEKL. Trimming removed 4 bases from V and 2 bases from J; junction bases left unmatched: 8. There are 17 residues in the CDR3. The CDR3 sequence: CASSLRLAGALQETQYF. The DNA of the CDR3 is TGCGCCAGCAGCCTACGACTAGCGGGGGCTCTACAAGAGACCCAGTACTTC.

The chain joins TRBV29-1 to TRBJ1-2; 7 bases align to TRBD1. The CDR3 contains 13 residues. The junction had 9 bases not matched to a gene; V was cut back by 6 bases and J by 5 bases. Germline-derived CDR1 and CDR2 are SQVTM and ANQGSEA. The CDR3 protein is CSVVRQGSYGYTF. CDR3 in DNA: TGCAGCGTAGTGAGACAGGGATCTTATGGCTACACCTTC.

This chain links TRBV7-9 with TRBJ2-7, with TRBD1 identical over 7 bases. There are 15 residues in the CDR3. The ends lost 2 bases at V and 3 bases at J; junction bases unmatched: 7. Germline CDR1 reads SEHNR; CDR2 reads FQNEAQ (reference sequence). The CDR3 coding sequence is TGTGCCAGCAGCTTAAGTCTGGACAGGTTCTACGAGCAGTACTTC. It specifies CASSLSLDRFYEQYF.

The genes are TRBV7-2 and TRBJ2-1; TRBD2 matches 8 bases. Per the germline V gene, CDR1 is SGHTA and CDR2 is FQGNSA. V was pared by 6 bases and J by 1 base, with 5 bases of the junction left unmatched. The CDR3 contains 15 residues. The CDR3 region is CASRPERESYNEQFF. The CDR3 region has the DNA TGTGCCAGCAGGCCCGAGCGGGAGTCCTACAATGAGCAGTTCTTC.

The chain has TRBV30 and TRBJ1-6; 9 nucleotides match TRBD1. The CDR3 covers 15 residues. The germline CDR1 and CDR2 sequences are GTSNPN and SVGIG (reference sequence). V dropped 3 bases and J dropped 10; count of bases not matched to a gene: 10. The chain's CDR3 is CAWSTWGQGVSPLHF. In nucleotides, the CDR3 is TGTGCCTGGAGCACCTGGGGACAGGGCGTCTCACCCCTCCACTTT.

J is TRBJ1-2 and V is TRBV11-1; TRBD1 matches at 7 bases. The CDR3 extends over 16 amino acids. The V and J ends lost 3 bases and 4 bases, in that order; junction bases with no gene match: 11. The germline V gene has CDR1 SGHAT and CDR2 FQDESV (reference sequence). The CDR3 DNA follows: TGTGCCAGCAGCTTCTCAAGACAGGGCCCCGCCTATGGCTACACCTTC. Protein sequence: CASSFSRQGPAYGYTF.

CDR3 protein: CASSLGEGFRTEAFF. DNA for the CDR3: TGTGCCAGCAGCCTCGGGGAGGGGTTTCGGACTGAAGCTTTCTTT. The chain combines TRBV6-5 with TRBJ1-1, with a tentative D call TRBD1 (5 bases). The CDR3 has 15 amino acids. The ends were cut back, 6 bases at V and 5 bases at J, with 19 bases in the middle. Looked up from germline, CDR1 is MNHEY and CDR2 is SVGAGI.

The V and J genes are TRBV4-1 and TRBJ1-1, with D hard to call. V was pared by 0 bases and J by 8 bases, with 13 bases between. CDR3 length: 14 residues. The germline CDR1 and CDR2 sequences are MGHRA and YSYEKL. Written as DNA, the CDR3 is TGCGCCAGCAGCCAAGACTACTCCCCACCAGAAGCTTTCTTT. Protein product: CASSQDYSPPEAFF.

The CDR3 spells CATSKDRGIYEQYF. CDR3 sequence (DNA): TGTGCCACCAGCAAGGACAGGGGGATCTACGAGCAGTACTTC. This chain uses TRBV15 with TRBJ2-7, with 10 bases identical to TRBD1. The germline gives CDR1 LNHNV, CDR2 YYDKDF (reference sequence). The CDR3 length is 14 residues. The V and J ends lost 4 bases and 3 bases, in that order; junction bases with no gene match: 3.

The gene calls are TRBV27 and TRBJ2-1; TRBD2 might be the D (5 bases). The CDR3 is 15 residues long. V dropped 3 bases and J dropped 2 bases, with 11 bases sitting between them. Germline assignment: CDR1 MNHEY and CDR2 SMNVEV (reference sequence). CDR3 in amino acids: CASSFRPGAYNEQFF. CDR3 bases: TGTGCCAGCAGTTTCCGGCCCGGGGCCTACAATGAGCAGTTCTTC.

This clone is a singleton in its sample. CDR3 loop: CASTAGGGLSTDTQYF. The CDR3 coding sequence is TGCGCCAGCACGGCGGGAGGGGGTCTGAGCACAGATACGCAGTATTTT. The chain joins TRBV4-1 to TRBJ2-3; 9 bases line up with TRBD2. The CDR3 is made up of 16 amino acids. The ends lost 7 bases at V and 0 bases at J; junction bases unmatched: 8. Per the germline V gene, CDR1 is MGHRA and CDR2 is YSYEKL.

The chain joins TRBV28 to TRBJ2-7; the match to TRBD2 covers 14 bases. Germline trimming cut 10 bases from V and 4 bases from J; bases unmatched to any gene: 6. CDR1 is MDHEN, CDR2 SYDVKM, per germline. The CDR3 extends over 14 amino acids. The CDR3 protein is CAIGTSGSRYEQYF. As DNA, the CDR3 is TGTGCCATCGGGACTAGCGGGAGTCGGTACGAGCAGTACTTC.

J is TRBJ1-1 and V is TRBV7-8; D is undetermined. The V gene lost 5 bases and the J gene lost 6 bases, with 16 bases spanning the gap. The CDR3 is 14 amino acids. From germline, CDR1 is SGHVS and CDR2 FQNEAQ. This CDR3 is CASSPQGRGSEAFF. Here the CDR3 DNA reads TGTGCCAGCAGCCCGCAAGGGCGGGGATCTGAAGCTTTCTTT.

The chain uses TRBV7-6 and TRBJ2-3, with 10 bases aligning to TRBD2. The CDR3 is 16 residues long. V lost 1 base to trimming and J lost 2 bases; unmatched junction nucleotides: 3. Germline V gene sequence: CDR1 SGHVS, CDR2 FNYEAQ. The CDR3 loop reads CASSLVLAGSTDTQYF. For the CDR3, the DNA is TGTGCCAGCAGCTTAGTACTAGCGGGGTCCACAGATACGCAGTATTTT.

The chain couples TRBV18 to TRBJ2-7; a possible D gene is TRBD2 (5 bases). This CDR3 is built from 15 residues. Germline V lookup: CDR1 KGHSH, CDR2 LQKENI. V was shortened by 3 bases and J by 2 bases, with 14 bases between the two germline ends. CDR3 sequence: CASSPVGSGTYEQYF. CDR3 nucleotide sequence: TGTGCCAGCTCACCGGTCGGCAGCGGAACCTACGAGCAGTACTTC.